This is a list of T cell receptor beta chains from one sample in a study of CD8+ T cells in alopecia areata. Assay used: immunoSEQ multiplex PCR; TCRdb lists only in-frame clones, some missing. Altogether 95,000 to 100,000 clones are present, roughly 60% being singletons, with the ten largest covering less than 20%. Specimen: CD8+ T cells sorted from blood, collected at approximately week 60, from a patient treated with tofacitinib. Receptors were obtained from a human donor with alopecia areata. CDR3s include the opening cysteine and the closing phenylalanine or tryptophan.

CDR3 protein	J gene	V gene
CASRRSGTDNEQFF	TRBJ2-1	TRBV6-5
CASSYRDRGFHEQYF	TRBJ2-7	TRBV7-9
CASSSRVSGANVLTF	TRBJ2-6	TRBV13
CASTKTDREGTVLTF	TRBJ2-6	TRBV2
CASSQAYGLREQYF	TRBJ2-7	TRBV4-1
CASSFGTETGELFF	TRBJ2-2	TRBV11-1
CASSFGTRQGSGNTIYF	TRBJ1-3	TRBV5-6
CASSEDGGPPYEQYF	TRBJ2-7	TRBV7-9
CASRTWLAATDTQYF	TRBJ2-3	TRBV6-5
CASRQQGYAGELFF	TRBJ2-2	TRBV5-6
CASSEVRNGFYGYTF	TRBJ1-2	TRBV2
CASSLSHPLAGSTDTQYF	TRBJ2-3	TRBV7-2
CASSGSRQENTEAFF	TRBJ1-1	TRBV7-9
CASSLAAGGPVDTQYF	TRBJ2-3	TRBV5-1
CASSASSGGAKDTQYF	TRBJ2-3	TRBV9
CASSSGSNEQFF	TRBJ2-1	TRBV5-8
CSALIRGSTDTQYF	TRBJ2-3	TRBV29-1
CASSFGFGTSGQETQYF	TRBJ2-5	TRBV5-6
CTSSPRGTGPEQYF	TRBJ2-7	TRBV4-1
CAWLGQGNTEAFF	TRBJ1-1	TRBV30
CASGSPLHF	TRBJ1-6	TRBV9
CSARVSYEQYF	TRBJ2-7	TRBV20-1
CASSVGGKATFKGTEAFF	TRBJ1-1	TRBV9
CASRSRDRGRSDTQYF	TRBJ2-3	TRBV7-9
CSVEIIGQPQETQYF	TRBJ2-5	TRBV29-1
CASSLSTEGRNQPQHF	TRBJ1-5	TRBV5-6
CAWTLGGHTEAFF	TRBJ1-1	TRBV30
CASSPGRIYGYTF	TRBJ1-2	TRBV13
CASSPRETQYF	TRBJ2-5	TRBV13
CASSPPATGSGNTIYF	TRBJ1-3	TRBV7-2
CASSYPTNTGELFF	TRBJ2-2	TRBV5-6
CASGLATGANGNTIYF	TRBJ1-3	TRBV12-5
CASSLGASSYNEQFF	TRBJ2-1	TRBV5-1
CASSTAVNEQFF	TRBJ2-1	TRBV7-2
CASSSEVGGRRDTQYF	TRBJ2-3	TRBV13
CATSRERQANYEQYF	TRBJ2-7	TRBV15
CAWGTGETNEKLFF	TRBJ1-4	TRBV30
CAWSVELMNTEAFF	TRBJ1-1	TRBV30
CASSKGTGDHERYF	TRBJ2-7	TRBV13
CATSRDARSMNTEAFF	TRBJ1-1	TRBV15